This entry concerns a single T cell receptor (beta chain). Antigen unknown. As TCR cDNA was made by 5'RACE template switching, a universal primer site and UMIs were added. TCRdb re-called the 5' RACE reads through MiXCR, storing one row per CDR3 protein. This table has about 320,000 distinct CDR3 sequences, around 4.4% appearing once. These data come from a study of T cells after yellow fever vaccination. General study points: Reappearance after the booster was seen for most primary-vaccination clones, at approximately 97% CD4 and around 90% CD8.

The TCR sequence derives from a man aged 18 to 30 who received the YFV17D yellow fever vaccine. The starting material was PBMCs, obtained 15 days after the yellow fever booster vaccination.

CDR3 region: CASSYDASGAETQYF. CDR3 coding DNA: TGTGCCAGCAGTTACGACGCTAGCGGGGCTGAGACCCAGTACTTC. The chain joins TRBV6-2 or TRBV6-3 to TRBJ2-5; 9 bases map to TRBD2. CDR3 size: 15 residues. Losses at the gene ends were 2 bases for V and 5 bases for J; bases not matched to a gene: 6. Germline CDR1 MNHEY, CDR2 SVGEGT.